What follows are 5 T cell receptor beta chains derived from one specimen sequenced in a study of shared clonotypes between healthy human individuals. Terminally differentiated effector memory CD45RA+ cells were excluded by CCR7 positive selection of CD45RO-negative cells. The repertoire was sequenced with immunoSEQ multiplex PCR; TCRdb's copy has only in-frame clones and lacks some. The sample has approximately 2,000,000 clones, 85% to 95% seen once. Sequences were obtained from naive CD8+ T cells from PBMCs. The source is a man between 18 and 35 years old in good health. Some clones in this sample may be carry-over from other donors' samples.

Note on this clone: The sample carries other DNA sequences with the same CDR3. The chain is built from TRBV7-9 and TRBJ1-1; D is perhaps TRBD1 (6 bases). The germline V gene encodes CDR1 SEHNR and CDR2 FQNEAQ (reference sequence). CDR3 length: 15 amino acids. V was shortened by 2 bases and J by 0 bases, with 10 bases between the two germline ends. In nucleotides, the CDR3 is TGTGCCAGCAGCTTATTGACAGGATTGAACACTGAAGCTTTCTTT. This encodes CASSLLTGLNTEAFF.

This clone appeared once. The CDR3 sequence: CASSFRNSYEQYF. As DNA, the CDR3 is TGTGCCAGCAGTTTCCGGAACTCCTACGAGCAGTACTTC. V is TRBV28 and J is TRBJ2-7; D unclear. V was shortened by 3 bases and J by 0 bases, with 6 bases between the two germline ends. The CDR3 loop spans 13 amino acids. Germline V gene lookup returns CDR1 MDHEN and CDR2 SYDVKM.

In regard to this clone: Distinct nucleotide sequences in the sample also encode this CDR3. The CDR3 DNA sequence: TGTGCCAGCAGCCTAAGGCTGGGCTACGAGCAGTACTTC. Translating it yields CASSLRLGYEQYF. The chain couples TRBV27 to TRBJ2-7; D unresolved. The ends were cut back, 6 bases at V and 3 bases at J, with 12 bases in the middle. Germline values: CDR1 MNHEY, CDR2 SMNVEV (reference sequence). The CDR3 spans 13 residues.

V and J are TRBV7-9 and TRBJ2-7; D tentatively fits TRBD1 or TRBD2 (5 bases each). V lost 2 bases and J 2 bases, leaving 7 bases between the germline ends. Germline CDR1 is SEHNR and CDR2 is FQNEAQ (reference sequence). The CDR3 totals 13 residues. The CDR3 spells CASSLKGPYEQYF. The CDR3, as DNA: TGTGCCAGCAGCTTAAAGGGACCCTACGAGCAGTACTTC.

The chain's CDR3 is CAISAHDREPQETQYF. In nucleotides, the CDR3 is TGTGCCATCAGCGCCCACGACAGGGAGCCCCAAGAGACCCAGTACTTC. The rearrangement joins TRBV10-3 to TRBJ2-5; 7 nucleotides align to TRBD1. This CDR3 contains 16 residues. Trimming removed 6 bases from V and 1 base from J; junction bases left unmatched: 11. Germline lookup yields CDR1 ENHRY and CDR2 SYGVKD.